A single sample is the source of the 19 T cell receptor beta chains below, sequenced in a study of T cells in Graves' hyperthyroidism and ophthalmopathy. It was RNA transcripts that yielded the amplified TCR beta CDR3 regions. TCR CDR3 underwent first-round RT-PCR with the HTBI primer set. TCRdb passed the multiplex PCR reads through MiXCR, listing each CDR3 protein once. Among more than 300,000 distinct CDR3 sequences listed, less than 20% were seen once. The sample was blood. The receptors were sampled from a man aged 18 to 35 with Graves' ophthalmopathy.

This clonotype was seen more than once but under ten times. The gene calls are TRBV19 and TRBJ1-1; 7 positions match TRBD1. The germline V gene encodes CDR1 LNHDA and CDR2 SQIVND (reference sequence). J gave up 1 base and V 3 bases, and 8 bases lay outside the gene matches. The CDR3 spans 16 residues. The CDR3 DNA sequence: TGTGCCAGTAGTATGGTCGAGGGGGCCACGAACACTGAAGCTTTCTTT. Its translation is CASSMVEGATNTEAFF.

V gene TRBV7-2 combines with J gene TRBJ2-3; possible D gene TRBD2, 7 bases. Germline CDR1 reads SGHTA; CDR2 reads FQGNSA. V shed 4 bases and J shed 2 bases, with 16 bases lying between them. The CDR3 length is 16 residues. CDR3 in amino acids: CASSSWGGGHTDTQYF. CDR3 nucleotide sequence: TGTGCCAGCAGCTCATGGGGGGGGGGGCACACAGATACGCAGTATTTT.

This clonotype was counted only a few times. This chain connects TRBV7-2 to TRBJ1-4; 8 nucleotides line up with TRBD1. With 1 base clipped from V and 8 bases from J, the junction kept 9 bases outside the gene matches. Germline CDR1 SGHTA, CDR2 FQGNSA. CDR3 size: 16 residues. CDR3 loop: CASSLGAGGAGEKLFF. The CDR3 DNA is TGTGCCAGCAGCTTAGGAGCAGGGGGCGCGGGGGAAAAACTGTTTTTT.

The CDR3: CASSLGPGRVFF. CDR3 in DNA: TGTGCCAGCAGCTTGGGGCCGGGGCGGGTGTTTTTT. The chain has TRBV13 and TRBJ2-2; the D gene could be TRBD1 or TRBD2 (5 bases each). The ends were cut back, 3 bases at V and 15 bases at J, with 14 bases in the middle. Germline lookup yields CDR1 PRHDT and CDR2 FYEKMQ (reference sequence). The length of the CDR3 is 12 residues. Full variable domain (outside the CDR3, taken from reference TRBV13 and TRBJ2-2): AAGVIQSPRHLIKEKRETATLKCYPIPRHDTVYWYQQGPGQDPQFLISFYEKMQSDKGSIPDRFSAQQFSDYHSELNMSSLELGDSALYFCASSLGPGRVFFGEGSRLTVL.

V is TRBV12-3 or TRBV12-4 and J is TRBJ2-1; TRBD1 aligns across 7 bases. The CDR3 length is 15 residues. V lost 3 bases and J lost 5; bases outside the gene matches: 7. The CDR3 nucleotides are TGTGCCAGCAGTTTGGGGACAGTCGGCAACAATGAGCAGTTCTTC. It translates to CASSLGTVGNNEQFF.

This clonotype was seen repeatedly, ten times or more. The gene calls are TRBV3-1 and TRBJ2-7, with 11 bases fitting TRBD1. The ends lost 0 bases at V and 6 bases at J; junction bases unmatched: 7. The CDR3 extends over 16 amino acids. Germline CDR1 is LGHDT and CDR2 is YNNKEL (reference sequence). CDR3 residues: CASSQDRTGGEIEQYF. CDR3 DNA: TGTGCCAGCAGCCAAGACAGGACAGGGGGCGAGATCGAGCAGTACTTC.

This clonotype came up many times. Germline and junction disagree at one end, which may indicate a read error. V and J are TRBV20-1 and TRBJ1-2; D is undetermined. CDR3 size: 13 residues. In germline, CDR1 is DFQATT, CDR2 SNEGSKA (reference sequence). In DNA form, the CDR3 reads TGCAGTGCTCGAGACCGGACCCGCTATGGCTACACCTTC. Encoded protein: CSARDRTRYGYTF.

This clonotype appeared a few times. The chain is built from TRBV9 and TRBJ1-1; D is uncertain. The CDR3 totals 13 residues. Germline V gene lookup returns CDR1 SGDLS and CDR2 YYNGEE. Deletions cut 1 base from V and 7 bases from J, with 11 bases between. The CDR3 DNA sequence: TGTGCCAGCAGCGTATCCCCAAGCCTTGAAGCTTTCTTT. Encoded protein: CASSVSPSLEAFF.

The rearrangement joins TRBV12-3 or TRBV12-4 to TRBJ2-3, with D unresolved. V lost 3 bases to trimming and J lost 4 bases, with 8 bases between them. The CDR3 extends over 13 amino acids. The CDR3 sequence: CASSFGRADTQYF. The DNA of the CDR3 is TGTGCCAGCAGTTTTGGGCGCGCAGATACGCAGTATTTT.

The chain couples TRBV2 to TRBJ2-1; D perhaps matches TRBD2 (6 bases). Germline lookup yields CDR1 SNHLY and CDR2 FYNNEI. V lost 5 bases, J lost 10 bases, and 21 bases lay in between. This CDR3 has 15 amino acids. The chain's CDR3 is CASSSGRRLEGEQFF. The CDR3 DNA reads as TGTGCCAGCAGTAGCGGGCGCCGCCTGGAGGGAGAGCAGTTCTTC.

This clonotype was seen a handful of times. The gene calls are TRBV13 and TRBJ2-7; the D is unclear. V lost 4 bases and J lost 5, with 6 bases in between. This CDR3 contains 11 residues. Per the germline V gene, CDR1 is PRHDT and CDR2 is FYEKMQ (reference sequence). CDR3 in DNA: TGTGCCAGCAGCTCGCGACACGAGCAGTACTTC. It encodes CASSSRHEQYF.

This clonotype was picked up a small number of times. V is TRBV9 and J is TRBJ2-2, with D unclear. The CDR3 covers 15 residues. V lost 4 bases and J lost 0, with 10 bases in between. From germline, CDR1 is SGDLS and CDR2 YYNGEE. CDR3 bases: TGTGCCAGCAGCCCGTGGACGGCGAACACCGGGGAGCTGTTTTTT. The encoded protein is CASSPWTANTGELFF.

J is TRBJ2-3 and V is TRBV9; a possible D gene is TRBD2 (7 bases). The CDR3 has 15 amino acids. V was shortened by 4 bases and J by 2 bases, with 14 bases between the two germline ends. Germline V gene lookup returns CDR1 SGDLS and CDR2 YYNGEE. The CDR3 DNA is TGTGCCAGCAGCCTTCGGGGGGCGGCCACAGATACGCAGTATTTT. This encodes CASSLRGAATDTQYF.

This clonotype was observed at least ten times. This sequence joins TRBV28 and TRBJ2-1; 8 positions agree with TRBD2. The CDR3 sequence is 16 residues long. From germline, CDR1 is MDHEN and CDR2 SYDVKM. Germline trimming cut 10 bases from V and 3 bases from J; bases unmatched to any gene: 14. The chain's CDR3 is CATSRARTSIYNEQFF. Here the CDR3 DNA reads TGTGCCACCTCGAGGGCTAGGACTAGCATCTACAATGAGCAGTTCTTC.

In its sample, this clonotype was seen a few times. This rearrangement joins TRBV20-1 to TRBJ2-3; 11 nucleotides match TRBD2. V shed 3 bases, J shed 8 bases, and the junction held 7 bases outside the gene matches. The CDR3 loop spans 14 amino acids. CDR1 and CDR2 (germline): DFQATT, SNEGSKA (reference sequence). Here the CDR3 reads CSARGLAEVGTQYF. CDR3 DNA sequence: TGCAGTGCTAGGGGACTAGCGGAAGTGGGTACGCAGTATTTT.

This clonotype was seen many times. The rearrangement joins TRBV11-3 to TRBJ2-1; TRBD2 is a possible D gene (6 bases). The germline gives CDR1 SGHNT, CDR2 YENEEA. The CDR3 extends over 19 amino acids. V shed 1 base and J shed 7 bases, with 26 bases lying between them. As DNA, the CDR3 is TGTGCCAGCAGCTTAGCCTCCTGGGGTAGCGGAGCCTCCCGGAATGAGCAGTTCTTC. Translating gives CASSLASWGSGASRNEQFF.

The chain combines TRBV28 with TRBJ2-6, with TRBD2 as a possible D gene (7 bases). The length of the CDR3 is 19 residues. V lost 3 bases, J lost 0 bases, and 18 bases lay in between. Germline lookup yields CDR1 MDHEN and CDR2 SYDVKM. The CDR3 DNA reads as TGTGCCAGCAGTTTCGACCGGGGGGCACTTGGCTCTGGGGCCAACGTCCTGACTTTC. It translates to CASSFDRGALGSGANVLTF. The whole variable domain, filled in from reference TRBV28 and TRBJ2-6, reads DVKVTQSSRYLVKRTGEKVFLECVQDMDHENMFWYRQDPGLGLRLIYFSYDVKMKEKGDIPEGYSVSREKKERFSLILESASTNQTSMYLCASSFDRGALGSGANVLTFGAGSRLTVL.

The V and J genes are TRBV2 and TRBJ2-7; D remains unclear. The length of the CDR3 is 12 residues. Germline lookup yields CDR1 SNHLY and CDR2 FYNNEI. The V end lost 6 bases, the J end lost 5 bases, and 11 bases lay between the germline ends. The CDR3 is CASRPNPNEQYF. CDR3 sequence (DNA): TGTGCCAGCAGACCGAACCCGAACGAGCAGTACTTC.

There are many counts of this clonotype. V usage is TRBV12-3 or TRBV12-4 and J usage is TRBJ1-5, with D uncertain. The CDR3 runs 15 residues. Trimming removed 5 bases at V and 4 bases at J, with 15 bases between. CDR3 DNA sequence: TGTGCCAGCAGTGCCAAGGGTCCCTCAAATCAGCCCCAGCATTTT. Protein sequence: CASSAKGPSNQPQHF.